The T cell receptor beta chain described here comes from a study of T-cell reconstitution after alpha-beta-depleted transplantation in children. Germline V lookup: CDR1 SQVTM, CDR2 ANQGSEA. This CDR3 is 15 amino acids long. The trim removed 7 bases at V and 2 bases at J, leaving 10 bases unmatched. Preparing the TCRbeta library involved the use of unique molecular identifiers. TCRdb re-called the PCR reads with MiXCR, one entry per CDR3 protein. This sample has about 980,000 distinct CDR3 sequences, with roughly 29% found just once. J is TRBJ2-2 and V is TRBV29-1; TRBD2 agrees at 7 bases. Sample: PBMCs, mostly from graft donor cells, taken 360 days after TCRalphabeta/CD19-depleted stem cell transplant. The receptor was derived from a boy less than two years old who had a stem cell transplant for SCID, so the T cells may come from the graft donor. The DNA for the CDR3 is TGCAGCGCCTCCGTCGGGGGGAAAAACACCGGGGAGCTGTTTTTT. It yields the protein CSASVGGKNTGELFF.